These 10 T cell receptor beta chains were sequenced from one sample in a study of cytomegalovirus exposure and HLA in healthy donors (dated by TCRdb to about 2017). Libraries were constructed by the immunoSEQ multiplex PCR assay. For the multiplex PCR, a mixture combining 60 forward primers for TCR Vbeta segments and 13 reverse primers for TCR Jbeta segments was used. Held by TCRdb, this immuneACCESS table contains in-frame sequences only and omits some clones. Under half of the omission traces to an unresolved V gene where checked; the cause of the rest is unknown. This sample's clone table shows 38,000 or so clones. The biggest ten clones account for more than 8% of the sample. The sequencing input was PBMCs. Every receptor here comes from a man in his forties in good health and CMV-seropositive.

The rearrangement uses TRBV10-2 and TRBJ1-4; D is unresolved. The CDR3 totals 13 residues. Trimming removed 5 bases from V and 8 bases from J, with 12 bases in between. CDR1 and CDR2 from the germline V gene are WSHSY and SAAADI. The CDR3 DNA follows: TGCGCCAGCAGTACGGGATTCACAGAAAAACTGTTTTTT. Translated: CASSTGFTEKLFF.

The chain has TRBV12-5 and TRBJ1-1; a weak D match, TRBD1 (5 bases). This CDR3 is built from 15 residues. The V end was cut by 7 bases, the J end by 5 bases, with 20 bases between. Germline V gene sequence: CDR1 LGHNT, CDR2 FRNRAP. CDR3 loop: CASALRGGEDTEAFF. In DNA, the CDR3 is TGTGCTAGTGCCCTTCGGGGAGGGGAGGATACTGAAGCTTTCTTT.

This rearrangement joins TRBV9 to TRBJ2-1, with D possibly being TRBD1 (5 bases). The CDR3 runs 13 residues. The germline V and J ends were trimmed by 5 bases and 5 bases, with 11 bases remaining between them. Germline V gene data show CDR1 as SGDLS and CDR2 as YYNGEE. CDR3 coding DNA: TGTGCCAGCAGGGGGCCTGGCAACAATGAGCAGTTCTTC. It specifies CASRGPGNNEQFF.

The gene calls are TRBV7-9 and TRBJ2-7; TRBD2 aligns across 7 bases. This CDR3 has 15 residues. V was pared by 3 bases and J by 2 bases, with 7 bases of the junction left unmatched. Germline V gene sequence: CDR1 SEHNR, CDR2 FQNEAQ (reference sequence). The CDR3 region has the DNA TGTGCCAGCAGCTTCTCTCTAGCGGAGGCCTACGAGCAGTACTTC. It codes for CASSFSLAEAYEQYF.

This sequence joins TRBV30 and TRBJ1-2; D remains ambiguous. In germline, CDR1 is GTSNPN, CDR2 SVGIG (reference sequence). The CDR3 contains 13 residues. With 0 bases removed from V and 0 bases from J, the gap between germline ends came to 5 bases. In DNA form, the CDR3 reads TGTGCCTGGAGTGTACAGACTAACTATGGCTACACCTTC. Translation: CAWSVQTNYGYTF.

The chain combines TRBV6-6 with TRBJ1-2; 8 bases are shared with TRBD1. The germline CDR1 and CDR2 sequences are MNHNY and SVGAGI (reference sequence). Trimming took 6 bases from V and 3 from J; bases not matched to a gene: 3. The CDR3 spans 13 residues. In nucleotides, the CDR3 is TGTGCCAGCAGCGCAGGGGGCTACTATGGCTACACCTTC. Translation: CASSAGGYYGYTF.

The CDR3 protein is CASSSTGEQYF. The CDR3 bases are TGTGCCAGCAGTTCCACGGGAGAGCAGTACTTC. The V call is TRBV28, the J call TRBJ2-7; D is perhaps TRBD2 (5 bases). The length of the CDR3 is 11 residues. The germline V and J ends were trimmed by 4 bases and 7 bases, with 8 bases remaining between them. Per the germline V gene, CDR1 is MDHEN and CDR2 is SYDVKM.

The chain employs TRBV9 and TRBJ1-2; D is ambiguous. Germline V lookup: CDR1 SGDLS, CDR2 YYNGEE. V was shortened by 0 bases and J by 5 bases, with 20 bases between the two germline ends. CDR3 length: 17 amino acids. CDR3 sequence (DNA): TGTGCCAGCAGCGTAGCTACAGACGATAGGAATCATTATGGCTACACCTTC. Translation: CASSVATDDRNHYGYTF.

This chain joins TRBV5-1 and TRBJ2-3; 9 bases align to TRBD1. The J segment lost 3 bases and the V segment lost 4 bases, leaving 9 bases of the junction unmatched. The CDR3 runs to 16 residues. Germline V lookup: CDR1 SGHRS, CDR2 YFSETQ. The CDR3 DNA reads TGCGCCAGCAGCATCTCCGGGACAGGGTTAACAGATACGCAGTATTTT. This encodes CASSISGTGLTDTQYF.

The V and J genes are TRBV9 and TRBJ1-2; the match to TRBD1 covers 7 bases. The CDR3 has 14 residues. Germline CDR1 reads SGDLS; CDR2 reads YYNGEE. V was clipped by 4 bases and J by 5 bases; unmatched bases: 8. This chain's CDR3 is CASSKTGSGYGYTF. The CDR3 DNA follows: TGTGCCAGCAGCAAGACAGGGAGCGGGTATGGCTACACCTTC.